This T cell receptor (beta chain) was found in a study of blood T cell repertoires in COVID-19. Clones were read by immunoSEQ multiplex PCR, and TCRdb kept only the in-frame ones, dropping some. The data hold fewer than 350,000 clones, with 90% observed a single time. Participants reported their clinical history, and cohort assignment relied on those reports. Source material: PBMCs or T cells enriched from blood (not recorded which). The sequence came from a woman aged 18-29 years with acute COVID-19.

CDR3: CASSLEGLAGEDTQYF. Written as DNA, the CDR3 is TGTGCCAGCAGCTTAGAAGGACTAGCGGGAGAAGATACGCAGTATTTT. The chain recombines TRBV7-6 with TRBJ2-3, with 13 bases lining up with TRBD2. From germline, CDR1 is SGHVS and CDR2 FNYEAQ. This CDR3 has 16 amino acids. J gave up 5 bases and V 1 base, and 3 bases lay outside the gene matches.